A selection of T cell receptor beta chains follows, all from one sample in a study of control samples from healthy donors and cancer patients. Data came from immunoSEQ multiplex PCR; TCRdb stores just in-frame clones and leaves some out. The data show around 130,000 clones, under 90% seen once. Sequenced input: PBMCs. Receptors originate from a man aged 50 or older with head and neck cancer. Each CDR3 is given with its conserved first and last residue. D genes are given only for firm matches. Size values are once, few and many counts, or a class for expanded clones, and some rows have none.

cdr3_nt cdr3_aa clone_size v_call d_call j_call
- CAWSVRFGETQYF - TRBV30 - TRBJ2-5
TGTGCCAGCAGCTACACGGTGGCAGATGAGCAGTTCTTC CASSYTVADEQFF - TRBV11-2 - TRBJ2-1
TGTGCCACCAGTGAAGGGTATACAGATACGCAGTATTTT CATSEGYTDTQYF - TRBV24-1 - TRBJ2-3
TGTGCCAGCAGCTTACTAGCGGGAGGGTCTAGCTCCTACGAGCAGTACTTC CASSLLAGGSSSYEQYF - TRBV5-6 TRBD2 TRBJ2-7
TGTGCCAGCAGCCAACAGGGCTCCTACGAGCAGTACTTC CASSQQGSYEQYF few TRBV3-1/TRBV3-2 - TRBJ2-7
TGTGCCAGTAGTCCAGGGGATACCGTCCCATACGAGCAGTACTTC CASSPGDTVPYEQYF - TRBV19 - TRBJ2-7
TGTGCCAGCAGTTTACAGTATGGCTACACCTTC CASSLQYGYTF - TRBV28 - TRBJ1-2
TGTGCCAGCAGCACCTTACTAGCGGGGCCCATCTACAATGAGCAGTTCTTC CASSTLLAGPIYNEQFF - TRBV7-9 TRBD2 TRBJ2-1
TGTGCCAGCAGCTTAGAACGGGGTGACGAGCAGTACTTC CASSLERGDEQYF - TRBV7-9 - TRBJ2-7
TGTGCCAGCTCCCCCGTGGGGGGCCCTGGAAACACCATATATTTT CASSPVGGPGNTIYF - TRBV18 - TRBJ1-3
TGTGCCAGCAGCCGACAAACCTCTGGAAACACCATATATTTT CASSRQTSGNTIYF - TRBV13 - TRBJ1-3
TGTGCCTGGAGTAGAGGACTAGCGGGGACCGGGGAGCTGTTTTTT CAWSRGLAGTGELFF - TRBV30 TRBD2 TRBJ2-2
TGCGCCAGCAGCTTTCAGGGGGCCGAAGAGACCCAGTACTTC CASSFQGAEETQYF - TRBV5-1 TRBD1 TRBJ2-5
TGTGCCAGCTCACCGACGAGGGGCGCCCACTACGAGCAGTACTTC CASSPTRGAHYEQYF once TRBV18 - TRBJ2-7
TGTGCCAGCAGCCGGGACAGGGGGGTTCAGCCCCAGCATTTT CASSRDRGVQPQHF - TRBV27 TRBD1 TRBJ1-5
TGTGCCAGCAGTTTAATCGGCTCTGGAAACACCATATATTTT CASSLIGSGNTIYF - TRBV28 - TRBJ1-3
TGTGCCAGCAAAACCACAGGGAGCGGTATTGGCTACACCTTC CASKTTGSGIGYTF - TRBV2 - TRBJ1-2
TGTGCCAGCAGAACAGGGAGGGAGACCCAGTACTTC CASRTGRETQYF - TRBV7-9 - TRBJ2-5
TGTGCCAGCAGCTTACCGGGAATCACAGATACGCAGTATTTT CASSLPGITDTQYF - TRBV11-2 - TRBJ2-3
TGTGCCAGCAGCAGACAGGGGCGGGGCACCGGGGAGCTGTTTTTT CASSRQGRGTGELFF - TRBV6-5 TRBD1 TRBJ2-2
TGTGCCAGCAGCCCAATGCCCCGGACAGCCTACGAGCAGTACTTC CASSPMPRTAYEQYF - TRBV7-9 - TRBJ2-7
TGTGCCAGCAGCTACGGGGGGACCAACTACGAGCAGTACTTC CASSYGGTNYEQYF - TRBV3-1/TRBV3-2 TRBD2 TRBJ2-7
TGTGCCAGCAGCCCCATGAGTTCGACGGGACGCGGCTACACCTTC CASSPMSSTGRGYTF - TRBV9 - TRBJ1-2
TGTGCCAGCAGCCCCGGGACCTCTGGAAACACCATATATTTT CASSPGTSGNTIYF - TRBV7-9 - TRBJ1-3
TGCGCCAGCAGCTTGGTCCGGGGGACCTACAATGAGCAGTTCTTC CASSLVRGTYNEQFF - TRBV5-1 - TRBJ2-1
TGTGCCAGCAGCTTTTCTTCTGGACAGGGGGGACCTGAAGCTTTCTTT CASSFSSGQGGPEAFF - TRBV7-9 TRBD1 TRBJ1-1
TGTGCCAGTAGTTCGACAGTCAATCAAGAGACCCAGTACTTC CASSSTVNQETQYF - TRBV19 - TRBJ2-5
TGTGCCAGCAGCCACCAACCCTTCGACAGGCCCAACACTGAAGCTTTCTTT CASSHQPFDRPNTEAFF - TRBV11-2 - TRBJ1-1
TGTGCCAGCAGCCCCCGACAGGCCGGGGGGACCGGGGAGCTGTTTTTT CASSPRQAGGTGELFF - TRBV3-1/TRBV3-2 - TRBJ2-2
TGTGCCAGCTCACCAAGCGGCTTCTACGAGCAGTACTTC CASSPSGFYEQYF - TRBV18 - TRBJ2-7
TGTGCCAGCAGTGAAAGCCCGACTAGCGGGGGACAAGAGACCCAGTACTTC CASSESPTSGGQETQYF - TRBV2 TRBD2 TRBJ2-5
TGTGCCAGCAGCCAAGACGAAGGGGCTTTCTTT CASSQDEGAFF - TRBV14 - TRBJ1-1
TGTGCCAGCAGTGAACATGCTGGGGCTGGAAACACCATATATTTT CASSEHAGAGNTIYF - TRBV6-1 - TRBJ1-3
TGTGCCAGCAGCCCCCGGACAGGGCCATCGCAGACCCAGTACTTC CASSPRTGPSQTQYF - TRBV2 TRBD1 TRBJ2-5
TGTGCCAGCAGCATGGGACTTGGAAGCTACGAGCAGTACTTC CASSMGLGSYEQYF - TRBV5-6 - TRBJ2-7
TGTGCCAGCAGCTTTGGGACAGGGAACACCGGGGAGCTGTTTTTT CASSFGTGNTGELFF - TRBV5-6 TRBD1 TRBJ2-2
TGTGCCAGCTCACAAGGCCAAGAGACCCAGTACTTC CASSQGQETQYF - TRBV27 - TRBJ2-5
TGTGCCAGCAGCGCCCGACAGCTCGGGGAGCTGTTTTTT CASSARQLGELFF - TRBV7-3 - TRBJ2-2
TGCGCCAGCAGCACCATCCGGACAGGTGATCAAGCTTTCTTT CASSTIRTGDQAFF - TRBV10-1 TRBD1 TRBJ1-1
TGTGCCAGCAGCTTAGTGAGTTGGCACACTGAAGCTTTCTTT CASSLVSWHTEAFF once TRBV7-2 - TRBJ1-1
TGTGCCAGCAGCCCAAACTCTGGTGGAAACACCATATATTTT CASSPNSGGNTIYF - TRBV28 - TRBJ1-3
TGTGCCAGCAGTAGACAGGGGACTGGGCCAACTAATGAAAAACTGTTTTTT CASSRQGTGPTNEKLFF - TRBV27 TRBD1 TRBJ1-4
TGTGCCAGCAGCCCCCAGGAACGTTCCTCCTACAATGAGCAGTTCTTC CASSPQERSSYNEQFF - TRBV9 - TRBJ2-1
TGTGCCAGCAGTTTAAAAGCGGTCCTTCTCGAGCAGTACTTC CASSLKAVLLEQYF - TRBV28 - TRBJ2-7
TGTGCCAGCAGCTTAGGGGACAGGGGGCGGACAGATACGCAGTATTTT CASSLGDRGRTDTQYF - TRBV7-9 TRBD1 TRBJ2-3
TGTGCCAGCAGTTCGACAGGGACCAACACTGAAGCTTTCTTT CASSSTGTNTEAFF - TRBV6-1 TRBD1 TRBJ1-1
TGTGCCAGCCAACGGGACAGAGGTGAAAAACTGTTTTTT CASQRDRGEKLFF once TRBV2 TRBD1 TRBJ1-4
TGTGCCAGTAGTAGCGCAGGGGTACACTGGAACACTGAAGCTTTCTTT CASSSAGVHWNTEAFF - TRBV19 - TRBJ1-1
TGCAGCGTTGCCGGGACAATTTACTCTGGGGCCAACGTCCTGACTTTC CSVAGTIYSGANVLTF - TRBV29-1 - TRBJ2-6
TGCAGCGTACCGGGACTAGCGGGGGCCTCCTACGAGCAGTACTTC CSVPGLAGASYEQYF - TRBV29-1 TRBD2 TRBJ2-7
TGTGCCAGCAGGGCCTACGAGCAGTACTTC CASRAYEQYF - TRBV6-5 - TRBJ2-7
TGTGCCAGCAGTTCAGACAGTAGCTCCTACAATGAGCAGTTCTTC CASSSDSSSYNEQFF - TRBV27 - TRBJ2-1
TGCGCCAGCAGTGACACAGGGGGGTTTAACACTGAAGCTTTCTTT CASSDTGGFNTEAFF - TRBV10-2 TRBD1 TRBJ1-1
TGTGCCAGCAGCTCTCCTTTGGGTGCAACTAATGAAAAACTGTTTTTT CASSSPLGATNEKLFF - TRBV7-9 - TRBJ1-4